Below are 24 T cell receptor beta chains sequenced from a single sample in a study of blood T cell repertoires in COVID-19. Sequenced by immunoSEQ multiplex PCR; TCRdb stores in-frame clones only, minus some. Here the sample spans around 260,000 clones, approximately 85% being singletons. Sequencing was done on a sample of peripheral blood. Receptors were obtained from a human donor in a cohort sampled during active COVID-19.

The gene calls are TRBV2 and TRBJ2-3; 8 nucleotides line up with TRBD2. Germline-derived CDR1 and CDR2 are SNHLY and FYNNEI. V was pared by 4 bases and J by 0 bases, with 3 bases of the junction left unmatched. CDR3 size: 15 residues. The CDR3: CASSARTSSTDTQYF. The CDR3, as DNA: TGTGCCAGCAGTGCACGGACTAGCAGCACAGATACGCAGTATTTT.

This chain links TRBV25-1 with TRBJ2-4, with D tentatively TRBD1 (6 bases). Trimming cost V 5 bases and J 1 base, with 18 bases left between them. CDR1 and CDR2 (germline): MGHDK, SYGVNS. CDR3 size: 17 residues. In DNA, the CDR3 is TGTGCCAGCAGTCCGAAGACAGGAGAGGGTGCCAAAAACATTCAGTACTTC. This gives the protein CASSPKTGEGAKNIQYF.

The chain employs TRBV10-3 and TRBJ2-3; no clear D gene. CDR3 length equals 12 residues. Trimming stripped 2 bases from V and 4 bases from J, with 4 bases between. CDR1 ENHRY and CDR2 SYGVKD come from the germline V gene. The CDR3 coding sequence is TGTGCCATCAGTGAGGTAGCAGATACGCAGTATTTT. Translation gives CAISEVADTQYF.

The rearrangement joins TRBV4-1 to TRBJ2-3; D unclear. Germline-derived CDR1 and CDR2 are MGHRA and YSYEKL. V was clipped by 4 bases and J by 6 bases, with 20 bases between them. This CDR3 has 16 residues. The CDR3 nucleotides are TGCGCCAGCAGCCGTCCCTCTAGAGGAAGTAAGGATACGCAGTATTTT. It yields the protein CASSRPSRGSKDTQYF.

This clone has a handful of counts. The chain combines TRBV10-2 with TRBJ2-7, with TRBD1 matching over 8 bases. This CDR3 is built from 16 residues. CDR1 and CDR2 from the germline V gene are WSHSY and SAAADI. With V trimmed by 7 bases and J by 1 base, 12 bases remained unmatched. The CDR3 protein is CASKGRQGSPSYEQYF. In nucleotides, the CDR3 is TGCGCCAGCAAGGGACGACAGGGGTCCCCTTCCTACGAGCAGTACTTC.

V usage is TRBV3-1 (or the pseudogene TRBV3-2) and J usage is TRBJ1-4; D unresolved. V lost 2 bases and J lost 4, with 11 bases in between. Germline V CDR1 and CDR2: LGHDT, YNNKEL (reference sequence). There are 15 residues in the CDR3. As DNA, the CDR3 is TGTGCCAGCAGCCAAAGGAACAGTCTTAATGAAAAACTGTTTTTT. Protein sequence: CASSQRNSLNEKLFF.

DNA of the CDR3: TGTGCCAGCAGTACGCCCGCAGGGGATGGCTACACCTTC. Amino acids: CASSTPAGDGYTF. This chain connects TRBV28 to TRBJ1-2; weak D call: TRBD1 (6 bases). CDR3 length: 13 amino acids. V lost 5 bases and J lost 6, with 13 bases in between. CDR1 MDHEN and CDR2 SYDVKM come from the germline V gene.

This chain links TRBV5-1 with TRBJ2-1, with D uncertain. Per germline, CDR1 SGHRS and CDR2 YFSETQ. V dropped 5 bases and J dropped 4 bases, with 10 bases sitting between them. This CDR3 is 13 amino acids long. The CDR3 nucleotides read TGCGCCAGCAGAACTAACGAGTACAATGAGCAGTTCTTC. Protein product: CASRTNEYNEQFF.

This sequence joins TRBV20-1 and TRBJ2-7; D not resolved. The germline V gene has CDR1 DFQATT and CDR2 SNEGSKA (reference sequence). Between the trimmed V and J ends, which lost 7 bases and 4 bases, there was a span of 11 bases. The CDR3 sequence is 11 residues long. This CDR3 reads CSGGDRYEQYF. For the CDR3, the DNA is TGCAGTGGCGGCGACCGGTACGAGCAGTACTTC.

The chain employs TRBV29-1 and TRBJ1-5; 8 bases are a match to TRBD1. CDR1 and CDR2 (germline): SQVTM, ANQGSEA. CDR3 size: 14 residues. Germline trimming cut 7 bases from V and 4 bases from J; bases unmatched to any gene: 9. This chain's CDR3 is CSASGQGGNQPQHF. The CDR3 DNA follows: TGCAGCGCCTCCGGACAGGGAGGGAATCAGCCCCAGCATTTT.

This clone was seen only once. The rearrangement uses TRBV27 and TRBJ1-3, with D tentatively TRBD1 (5 bases). The CDR3 contains 15 residues. Germline V CDR1 and CDR2: MNHEY, SMNVEV (reference sequence). Trimming removed 6 bases at V and 3 bases at J, with 15 bases between. CDR3 region: CASSPTGGIGNTIYF. The CDR3 DNA sequence: TGTGCCAGCAGCCCGACTGGGGGGATTGGAAACACCATATATTTT.

This clone was seen just once. Other nucleotide sequences in the sample specify the same CDR3. The V call is TRBV5-1, the J call TRBJ2-7, with a possible D match to TRBD1 (5 bases). The V end was cut by 0 bases, the J end by 3 bases, with 7 bases between. Germline values: CDR1 SGHRS, CDR2 YFSETQ. The CDR3 sequence is 13 residues long. The CDR3 sequence is CASSLEGVYEQYF. The CDR3 region has the DNA TGCGCCAGCAGCTTGGAAGGGGTCTACGAGCAGTACTTC.

The chain links TRBV5-6 to TRBJ2-2, with a possible D match to TRBD1 (6 bases). From germline, CDR1 is SGHDT and CDR2 YYEEEE. The V and J ends lost 5 bases and 0 bases respectively, with 14 bases between them. The CDR3 loop spans 16 amino acids. The CDR3, as DNA: TGTGCCAGCAGTTTTACAGCAGGGGCGAACACCGGGGAGCTGTTTTTT. Its protein product is CASSFTAGANTGELFF.

This chain uses TRBV6-5 with TRBJ1-3, with D possibly matching TRBD1 (5 bases). The CDR3 has 14 amino acids. CDR1 is MNHEY, CDR2 SVGAGI, per germline. V was cut by 7 bases and J by 0 bases, with 10 bases left in between. Here the CDR3 reads CASMLGGSGNTIYF. Written as DNA, the CDR3 is TGTGCCAGCATGTTGGGGGGCTCTGGAAACACCATATATTTT.

The count of this clone is one. This chain connects TRBV28 to TRBJ1-3; D not certain. Germline V lookup: CDR1 MDHEN, CDR2 SYDVKM. Trimming took off 6 bases at V and 0 bases at J, with 9 bases between the two ends. The CDR3 runs to 14 residues. The CDR3 DNA sequence: TGTGCCAGCAGGCAACAGAGCTCTGGAAACACCATATATTTT. Translating it yields CASRQQSSGNTIYF.

CDR3 sequence reads: CATSEGGWAGEQFF. In nucleotides, the CDR3 is TGTGCCACCAGTGAGGGAGGTTGGGCTGGTGAGCAGTTCTTC. The V call is TRBV7-2, the J call TRBJ2-1; TRBD2 is a possible D gene (6 bases). This CDR3 has 14 amino acids. CDR1 SGHTA and CDR2 FQGNSA come from the germline V gene. V gave up 10 bases and J gave up 9 bases, with 22 bases separating them.

CDR3 loop: CASAVGGRNEQFF. In DNA, the CDR3 is TGTGCCAGTGCAGTGGGGGGAAGAAATGAGCAGTTCTTC. The chain uses TRBV2 and TRBJ2-1; a weak D match, TRBD2 (6 bases). The CDR3 runs 13 residues. CDR1 is SNHLY, CDR2 FYNNEI, per germline. V lost 9 bases, J lost 7 bases, and 16 bases lay in between.

The chain links TRBV27 to TRBJ2-3, with D possibly being TRBD2 (6 bases). The CDR3 is made up of 14 amino acids. Trimming removed 10 bases from V and 2 bases from J, with 16 bases in between. Germline V gene data show CDR1 as MNHEY and CDR2 as SMNVEV (reference sequence). This CDR3 reads CAIKPQLATDTQYF. CDR3 DNA: TGTGCCATCAAACCCCAACTAGCCACAGATACGCAGTATTTT.

V is TRBV19 and J is TRBJ2-7, with TRBD1 matching over 10 bases. The germline CDR1 and CDR2 sequences are LNHDA and SQIVND (reference sequence). V dropped 8 bases and J dropped 6; count of bases not matched to a gene: 13. The CDR3 has 15 residues. In DNA, the CDR3 is TGTGCCAGTGAGGACAGGGGGGTTTTTCCGGGCGAGCAGTACTTC. Translating it yields CASEDRGVFPGEQYF.

The CDR3 reads CASSPRQGEPLHF. The CDR3 DNA sequence: TGTGCCAGCAGCCCGAGACAGGGGGAACCCCTCCACTTT. The J gene is TRBJ1-6, the V gene TRBV11-3; 9 bases fit TRBD1. With V trimmed by 5 bases and J by 12 bases, 5 bases remained unmatched. This CDR3 comprises 13 residues. Germline V lookup: CDR1 SGHNT, CDR2 YENEEA.

The V call is TRBV5-1, the J call TRBJ2-7, with 9 bases matching TRBD1. CDR3 size: 17 residues. The junction had 10 bases not matched to a gene; V was cut back by 0 bases and J by 3 bases. Germline CDR1 reads SGHRS; CDR2 reads YFSETQ. In DNA form, the CDR3 reads TGCGCCAGCAGCTTGGCTCCAACAGGGGGCGGGCTCTACGAGCAGTACTTC. Its translation is CASSLAPTGGGLYEQYF.

The V and J genes are TRBV21-1 and TRBJ1-1; the table's D call of TRBD1 was not tested on the DNA. TRBV21-1 is a listed pseudogene. This CDR3 has 13 residues. This CDR3 is CASSKYRSTEAFF. The DNA of the CDR3 is TGTGCCAGCAGCAAATACAGGAGCACTGAAGCTTTCTTT.

This sequence joins TRBV2 and TRBJ2-1; tentatively, D is TRBD1 (6 bases). The germline V gene encodes CDR1 SNHLY and CDR2 FYNNEI. V gave up 2 bases and J gave up 7 bases, with 12 bases separating them. The CDR3 sequence is 14 residues long. CDR3 nucleotides: TGTGCCAGCAGTGAAAGGGGGACGCAAAATGAGCAGTTCTTC. Its translation: CASSERGTQNEQFF.

This clone came up once. The chain recombines TRBV7-9 with TRBJ2-1, with 7 bases fitting TRBD2. Trimming at V came to 1 base and at J to 7 bases, leaving 10 bases not matched to a gene. The CDR3 is 16 amino acids. Germline V lookup: CDR1 SEHNR, CDR2 FQNEAQ (reference sequence). The chain's CDR3 is CASSLVQGRAKNEQFF. As DNA, the CDR3 is TGTGCCAGCAGCTTAGTCCAAGGGAGGGCCAAGAATGAGCAGTTCTTC. The full variable domain, its missing parts supplied by reference TRBV7-9 and TRBJ2-1, is DTGVSQNPRHKITKRGQNVTFRCDPISEHNRLYWYRQTLGQGPEFLTYFQNEAQLEKSRLLSDRFSAERPKGSFSTLEIQRTEQGDSAMYLCASSLVQGRAKNEQFFGPGTRLTVL.